The rows below give T cell receptor beta chains drawn from one sample of a study of T-cell reconstitution after alpha-beta-depleted transplantation in children. TCRdb re-called the PCR reads through MiXCR, storing one row per CDR3 protein. Of around 300,000 distinct CDR3 sequences detected, more than 20% appear once; the ten largest clones hold approximately 10%. The sample here was PBMCs, mostly from graft donor cells, taken 180 days after TCRalphabeta/CD19-depleted stem cell transplant. Receptors originate from a male patient younger than 18 who had a stem cell transplant for acute lymphoblastic leukemia, so the T cells may come from the graft donor. The CDR3 runs from the conserved cysteine through the conserved F or W. The order of the fields is V gene, CDR3 length, D gene, J gene, clone size, CDR3 DNA, CDR3 protein. D genes are given only for firm matches. Size values are once, few and many counts, or a class for expanded clones, and some rows have none.

v_gene: TRBV7-2
len: 13
d_gene: -
j_gene: TRBJ2-1
abundance: -
CDR3nt: TGTGCCAGCAGCCGCCGACTAGGTTCTGAGCAGTTCTTC
CDR3aa: CASSRRLGSEQFF

v_gene: TRBV5-1
len: 14
d_gene: TRBD2
j_gene: TRBJ2-1
abundance: -
CDR3nt: TGCGCCAGCAGACGGACTAGCGGGGGCAATGAGCAGTTCTTC
CDR3aa: CASRRTSGGNEQFF

v_gene: TRBV9
len: 13
d_gene: -
j_gene: TRBJ2-7
abundance: -
CDR3nt: TGTGCCAGCAGCGTAGGGTCAGGGAACGAGCAGTACTTC
CDR3aa: CASSVGSGNEQYF

v_gene: TRBV5-1
len: 13
d_gene: -
j_gene: TRBJ2-7
abundance: few
CDR3nt: TGCGCCAGCAGCCGGGCGGGGTCCTACGAGCAGTACTTC
CDR3aa: CASSRAGSYEQYF

v_gene: TRBV5-1
len: 16
d_gene: -
j_gene: TRBJ2-7
abundance: few
CDR3nt: TGCGCCAGCAGCTTGTGGTCGGGAATGAGCTCCTACGAGCAGTACTTC
CDR3aa: CASSLWSGMSSYEQYF

v_gene: TRBV5-1
len: 17
d_gene: TRBD2
j_gene: TRBJ2-3
abundance: -
CDR3nt: TGCGCCAGCAGCTTGGGTTTAGCGGGAGCTGGTTCAGATACGCAGTATTTT
CDR3aa: CASSLGLAGAGSDTQYF

v_gene: TRBV2
len: 14
d_gene: -
j_gene: TRBJ1-2
abundance: -
CDR3nt: TGTGCCAGCAGTGAAGGAGCTTTGGACTATGGCTACACCTTC
CDR3aa: CASSEGALDYGYTF

v_gene: TRBV24-1
len: 14
d_gene: -
j_gene: TRBJ2-3
abundance: -
CDR3nt: TGTGCCACCAGTGATTTGACCTACCCGGATACGCAGTATTTT
CDR3aa: CATSDLTYPDTQYF

v_gene: TRBV5-1
len: 15
d_gene: -
j_gene: TRBJ1-3
abundance: -
CDR3nt: TGCGCCAGCAGCTTAAGTAGGGACTCTGGAAACACCATATATTTT
CDR3aa: CASSLSRDSGNTIYF

v_gene: TRBV5-1
len: 15
d_gene: -
j_gene: TRBJ1-2
abundance: -
CDR3nt: TGCGCCAGCAGCTCGGGGCGACTGGGAGGCTATGGCTACACCTTC
CDR3aa: CASSSGRLGGYGYTF

v_gene: TRBV20-1
len: 16
d_gene: TRBD2
j_gene: TRBJ2-7
abundance: -
CDR3nt: TGCAGTGCTAGTGGGACTAGCGGGAGGATAGCCTACGAGCAGTACTTC
CDR3aa: CSASGTSGRIAYEQYF

v_gene: TRBV12-3/TRBV12-4
len: 15
d_gene: -
j_gene: TRBJ2-1
abundance: -
CDR3nt: TGTGCCAGCAGTCCGGGGGATCCCTTATACAATGAGCAGTTCTTC
CDR3aa: CASSPGDPLYNEQFF

v_gene: TRBV2
len: 16
d_gene: -
j_gene: TRBJ1-5
abundance: -
CDR3nt: TGTGCCAGCAGGGAGGGGTCCAGGGGTAGCAATCAGCCCCAGCATTTT
CDR3aa: CASREGSRGSNQPQHF

v_gene: TRBV25-1
len: 15
d_gene: -
j_gene: TRBJ1-2
abundance: -
CDR3nt: TGTGCCAGCAGTGAATTTACAGGCGCTAACTATGGCTACACCTTC
CDR3aa: CASSEFTGANYGYTF

v_gene: TRBV5-1
len: 16
d_gene: -
j_gene: TRBJ1-1
abundance: few
CDR3nt: TGCGCCAGCAGCTTTTCCTGGGGACAAATGAACACTGAAGCTTTCTTT
CDR3aa: CASSFSWGQMNTEAFF

v_gene: TRBV11-2
len: 18
d_gene: -
j_gene: TRBJ2-3
abundance: few
CDR3nt: TGTGCCAGCAGCTTAGTAGCTCGAGGGTGGGTCCCCTCAGATACGCAGTATTTT
CDR3aa: CASSLVARGWVPSDTQYF

v_gene: TRBV12-3/TRBV12-4
len: 15
d_gene: -
j_gene: TRBJ1-2
abundance: -
CDR3nt: TGTGCCAGCAGTTTCTTCGTGGCATCTAACTATGGCTACACCTTC
CDR3aa: CASSFFVASNYGYTF

v_gene: TRBV12-3/TRBV12-4
len: 15
d_gene: -
j_gene: TRBJ2-4
abundance: -
CDR3nt: TGTGCCAGCAGTTTAATTGGGACGGGAGAAAACATTCAGTACTTC
CDR3aa: CASSLIGTGENIQYF

v_gene: TRBV25-1
len: 12
d_gene: -
j_gene: TRBJ2-2
abundance: -
CDR3nt: TGTGCCAGCAGTGAAGCGTCCGGGGAGCTGTTTTTT
CDR3aa: CASSEASGELFF

v_gene: TRBV25-1
len: 16
d_gene: TRBD1
j_gene: TRBJ2-7
abundance: -
CDR3nt: TGTGCCAGCAGTGATCCAAGGGGGCGGACCCCCTACGAGCAGTACTTC
CDR3aa: CASSDPRGRTPYEQYF

v_gene: TRBV28
len: 15
d_gene: -
j_gene: TRBJ2-1
abundance: -
CDR3nt: TGTGCCAGCAGTTTAAGGGGGGTAGTTCGGGATGAGCAGTTCTTC
CDR3aa: CASSLRGVVRDEQFF

v_gene: TRBV27
len: 19
d_gene: TRBD1
j_gene: TRBJ2-3
abundance: many
CDR3nt: TGTGCCAGCAGTCCCATCGGGACAGGGGGCGCGGCTAGCACAGATACGCAGTATTTT
CDR3aa: CASSPIGTGGAASTDTQYF

v_gene: TRBV5-1
len: 16
d_gene: -
j_gene: TRBJ2-5
abundance: -
CDR3nt: TGCGCCAGCAGCAATAGAGGCACTCCGTACCAAGAGACCCAGTACTTC
CDR3aa: CASSNRGTPYQETQYF

v_gene: TRBV4-1
len: 15
d_gene: -
j_gene: TRBJ2-7
abundance: once
CDR3nt: TGCGCCAGCAGCCATGATGCCGGGACCGACTACGAGCAGTACTTC
CDR3aa: CASSHDAGTDYEQYF

v_gene: TRBV6-1
len: 14
d_gene: -
j_gene: TRBJ1-5
abundance: -
CDR3nt: TGTGCCAGCAGTGGACAGGCTAGCAATCAGCCCCAGCATTTT
CDR3aa: CASSGQASNQPQHF

v_gene: TRBV20-1
len: 13
d_gene: -
j_gene: TRBJ1-5
abundance: few
CDR3nt: TGCAGTGCTAGCGGCAGGGTCAATCAGCCCCAGCATTTT
CDR3aa: CSASGRVNQPQHF

v_gene: TRBV7-6
len: 14
d_gene: TRBD1
j_gene: TRBJ1-4
abundance: -
CDR3nt: TGTGCCAGCAGCTCGACACCACAGGGGATGAAACTGTTTTTT
CDR3aa: CASSSTPQGMKLFF

v_gene: TRBV18
len: 16
d_gene: -
j_gene: TRBJ1-1
abundance: -
CDR3nt: TGTGCCAGCTCACCACTCCAGAGCCGGGAACGGGCTGAAGCTTTCTTT
CDR3aa: CASSPLQSRERAEAFF

v_gene: TRBV6-2/TRBV6-3
len: 21
d_gene: -
j_gene: TRBJ1-3
abundance: -
CDR3nt: TGTGCCAGCGAAAGACGGGGAGGATTGGTATTACGAGGGAGGTCTGGAAACACCACATATTTT
CDR3aa: CASERRGGLVLRGRSGNTTYF

v_gene: TRBV5-1
len: 17
d_gene: TRBD2
j_gene: TRBJ2-1
abundance: -
CDR3nt: TGCGCCAGCAGCCCGGGACTAGCGGGAGGCCGAGGCAATGAGCAGTTCTTC
CDR3aa: CASSPGLAGGRGNEQFF

v_gene: TRBV5-1
len: 17
d_gene: TRBD1
j_gene: TRBJ2-6
abundance: -
CDR3nt: TGCGCCAGCAGCTTTAGGGGGCTTTCCGTTGGGGCCAACGTCCTGACTTTC
CDR3aa: CASSFRGLSVGANVLTF

v_gene: TRBV19
len: 15
d_gene: -
j_gene: TRBJ1-3
abundance: -
CDR3nt: TGTGCCAGCCACCCCTGGGGACTGAAAAGAAACACCATATATTTT
CDR3aa: CASHPWGLKRNTIYF

v_gene: TRBV5-1
len: 12
d_gene: -
j_gene: TRBJ2-5
abundance: -
CDR3nt: TGCGCCAGCGCCGGCGTAGAAGAGACCCAGTACTTC
CDR3aa: CASAGVEETQYF